The present T cell receptor beta chain was sequenced within a study of blood T cell repertoires in COVID-19. Study as a whole: The United States, Italy and Spain were the sources of the acute and convalescent COVID-19 samples. T cells, B-cell-depleted T cells, or PBMCs supplied cDNA or gDNA.

In the authors' workflow: Cell counts per sample came from amplifying reference gene primers. Method: immunoSEQ multiplex PCR; TCRdb's copy keeps in-frame clones and lacks some. Clonal size and the V and J genes are those of that table, whereas D and trimming came from the DNA. The sample lists more than 95,000 clones; roughly 74% were seen once. This CDR3 is 13 amino acids long. Germline lookup yields CDR1 LNHNV and CDR2 YYDKDF (reference sequence). With V trimmed by 3 bases and J by 5 bases, 0 bases remained unmatched. One Seattle source followed patients from active infection through their disease course.

The chain employs TRBV15 and TRBJ2-1; 8 nucleotides agree with TRBD2. The TCR comes from a man aged 80 or over with COVID-19, enrolled during active disease. The material sequenced was peripheral blood. CDR3 coding DNA: TGTGCCACCAGCAGTAGCGGGAACAATGAGCAGTTCTTC. It yields the protein CATSSSGNNEQFF.